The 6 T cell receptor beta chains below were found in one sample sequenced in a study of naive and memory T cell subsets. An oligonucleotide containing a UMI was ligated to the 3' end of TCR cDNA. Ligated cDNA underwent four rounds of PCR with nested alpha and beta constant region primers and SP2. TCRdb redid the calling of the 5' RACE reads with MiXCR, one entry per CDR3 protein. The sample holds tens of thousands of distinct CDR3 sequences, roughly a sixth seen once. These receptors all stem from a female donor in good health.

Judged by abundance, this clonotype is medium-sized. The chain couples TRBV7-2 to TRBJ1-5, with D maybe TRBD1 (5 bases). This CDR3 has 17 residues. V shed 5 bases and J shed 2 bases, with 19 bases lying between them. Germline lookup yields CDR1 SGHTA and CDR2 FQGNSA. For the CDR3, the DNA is TGTGCCAGCAGCGCCGGGGGGACGGCTAACGGCAATCAGCCCCAGCATTTT. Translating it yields CASSAGGTANGNQPQHF.

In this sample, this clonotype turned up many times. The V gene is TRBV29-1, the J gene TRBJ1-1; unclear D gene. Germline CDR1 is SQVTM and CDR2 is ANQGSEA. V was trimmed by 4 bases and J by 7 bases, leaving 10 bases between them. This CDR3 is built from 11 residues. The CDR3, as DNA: TGCAGCGTTGCTCCTCGGGGTGAAGCTTTCTTT. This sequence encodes CSVAPRGEAFF.

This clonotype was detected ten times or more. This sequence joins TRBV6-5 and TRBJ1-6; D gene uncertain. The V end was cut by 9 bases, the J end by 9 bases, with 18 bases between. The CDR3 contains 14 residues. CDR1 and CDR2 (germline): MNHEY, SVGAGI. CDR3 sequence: CASGGHPLVSPLHF. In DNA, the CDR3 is TGTGCCAGTGGCGGGCATCCCCTGGTTTCACCCCTCCACTTT.

The CDR3 bases are TGCAGCGTTGAAGATTCCCAGAGGGGCGCTGAAGCTTTCTTT. Residues: CSVEDSQRGAEAFF. V gene TRBV29-1 combines with J gene TRBJ1-1, with a possible D match to TRBD1 (5 bases). Germline V gives CDR1 SQVTM, CDR2 ANQGSEA. CDR3 length: 14 residues. Deletions cut 0 bases from V and 6 bases from J, with 14 bases between.

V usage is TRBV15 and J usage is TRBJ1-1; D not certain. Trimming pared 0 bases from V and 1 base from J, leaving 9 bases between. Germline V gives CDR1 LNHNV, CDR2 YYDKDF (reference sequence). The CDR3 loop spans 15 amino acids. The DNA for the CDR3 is TGTGCCACCAGCAGAGAAAACCGACAGAACACTGAAGCTTTCTTT. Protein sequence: CATSRENRQNTEAFF.

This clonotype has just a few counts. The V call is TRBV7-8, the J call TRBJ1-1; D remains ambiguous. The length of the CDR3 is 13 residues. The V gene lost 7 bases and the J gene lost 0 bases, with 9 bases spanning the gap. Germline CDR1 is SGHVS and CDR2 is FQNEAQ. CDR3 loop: CASTRLLNTEAFF. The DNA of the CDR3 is TGTGCCAGCACGCGGCTTCTGAACACTGAAGCTTTCTTT.